This T cell receptor (beta chain) was sequenced during a study of T cell clones after liver transplantation. The wider study: Draws occurred before transplant, before withdrawal, and after complete or failed withdrawal.

CDR3 length: 15 amino acids. V lost 1 base and J 0 bases, leaving 8 bases between the germline ends. CDR1 is SGHDT, CDR2 YYEEEE, per germline. TCRdb keeps only in-frame clones here, not all; method: immunoSEQ multiplex PCR. The sample has 60,000 or so clones; over 55% are singletons. The starting material was CD4+ T cells from blood, obtained before liver transplant. V usage is TRBV5-6 and J usage is TRBJ1-5; D not resolved. This TCR was recovered from a human donor who received a liver transplant. The CDR3 here is CASSLSQVSNQPQHF. DNA for the CDR3: TGTGCCAGCAGCTTGAGTCAGGTTAGCAATCAGCCCCAGCATTTT.